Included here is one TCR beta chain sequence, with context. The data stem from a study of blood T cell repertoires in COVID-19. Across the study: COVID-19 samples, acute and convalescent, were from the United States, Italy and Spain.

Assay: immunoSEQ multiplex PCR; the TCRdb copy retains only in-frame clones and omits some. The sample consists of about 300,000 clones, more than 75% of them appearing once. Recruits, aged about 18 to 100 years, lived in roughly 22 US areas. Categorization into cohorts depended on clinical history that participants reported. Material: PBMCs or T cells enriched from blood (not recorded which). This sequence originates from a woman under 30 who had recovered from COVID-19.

DNA for the CDR3: TGTGCCAGCAGCCACTACAGGGTGATTAATGAAAAACTGTTTTTT. Translation: CASSHYRVINEKLFF. The chain combines TRBV6-6 with TRBJ1-4, with TRBD1 as a possible D gene (6 bases). This CDR3 spans 15 amino acids. CDR1 is MNHNY and CDR2 is SVGAGI in the germline V gene (reference sequence). V was clipped by 6 bases and J by 4 bases, with 15 bases between them.